This T cell receptor (beta chain) was found in a study of regulatory T cells in long-lasting Graves disease (dated by TCRdb to 2020 to 2023). At the level of the whole study: Antithyroid drugs had been taken for less than 3 months by newly diagnosed Graves' disease patients. The study took place in China and was registered as a clinical trial. Patients with persistent Graves' disease were compared with patients with newly diagnosed Graves' disease using TCR sequencing and RNA sequencing of peripheral blood. A total of 33 samples underwent TCR sequencing, from about 13 patients with persistent Graves' disease and 20 or so patients with newly diagnosed Graves' disease.

Taken from the germline V gene, the CDR1 and CDR2 loops are MGHRA and YSYEKL. From the cysteine through the phenylalanine, the CDR3 covers 17 amino acids. The only DNA kept is the CDR3, 51 bases in frame from the first base. Trimming removed 3 bases from V and 6 bases from J; the gene matches leave 8 bases unexplained. According to the study, the label for this sample's time point signals: newly diagnosed GD, antithyroid drugs for less than 3 months. For both TCR sequencing and RNA sequencing, RNA was extracted from PBMCs using TRIzol. The diagnosis of Graves' disease followed American Thyroid Association guidelines. The patients came from an endocrinology department in Xi'an, China. From each patient, about 8.9 milliliters of peripheral blood was collected into an EDTA anticoagulant tube. Ficoll Paque Plus density gradient separation was used to isolate PBMCs, and no further T cell sorting was performed. An Agilent 2100 Bioanalyzer and agarose gel were used to assess RNA quality, and a NanoDrop 2000 was used to measure RNA concentration.

The method behind the library was multiplex PCR. The sequencing machine was an Illumina HiSeq 4000. To build TCR beta libraries, CDR3 regions were amplified by Arm-PCR using iRepertoire HTBI primers. Before sequencing, the PCR products underwent gel purification. On the authors' methods: Gene usage analysis of CDR3 amino acid clonotypes relied on the approximately 62 TRBV and 13 to 15 TRBJ segments identified across samples. COPE and FqMerger were used to merge filtered high-quality paired reads into contigs. BLAST was used to align contigs to IMGT TRBV, TRBD and TRBJ reference genes, with CDR3 defined following IMGT. Clonotypes above 0.1% frequency were classified as highly expanded clones. Shannon entropy was used to measure repertoire diversity, and the Gini coefficient was used to measure V-J evenness. A clonotype was considered public if more than one individual shared it. TCRdb cleaned the public reads at Q25 with fastp, built clones with MiXCR and kept in-frame beta chains. Each entry merges the rows of one CDR3 protein and shows their most common DNA and genes. TCRdb, rather than the study authors, made the V and J calls. The sample table holds roughly 410,000 distinct CDR3 sequences, of which 15% were seen once. Approximately 7.6% of the sample belongs to the ten largest clones.

The paper as a whole reports these results and caveats: Only peripheral blood was studied, because thyroid tissue, the primary lesion, was inaccessible. The authors acknowledged the small sample size as a limitation that may reduce accuracy. Persistent patients shared more public clonotypes among themselves (2,741) than newly diagnosed patients did (more than 850). Preferential use of TRBV28, TRBJ1-2 and TRBJ2-5 was observed in persistent disease, whereas TRBV20-1 and TRBJ2-1 were favored in newly diagnosed disease. Lower TCR Shannon entropy and fewer highly expanded clones were observed in persistent Graves' disease patients than in newly diagnosed patients, which suggested clonal expansion. Only the TCR beta chain was sequenced and analyzed.

This clonotype has just a few counts. The clone's antigen remains unknown. The input lacks base qualities; no much larger clone sits a single base away. These same data were also listed under a study on T cells in Graves' hyperthyroidism and ophthalmopathy. Per the second study: A patient counted as having stable Graves' hyperthyroidism if no progression to ophthalmopathy occurred over 18 months of follow-up. Hyperthyroidism patients were newly diagnosed, had a disease duration of under 2 months, and were aged 18 to 65 years. The study excluded patients with uncontrolled infections, other autoimmune diseases, pregnancy or lactation. Diagnoses were established on the basis of clinical symptoms, serum thyroxine and TRAb, thyroid ultrasound, and orbital computed tomography. The first round of RT-PCR for the TCR CDR3 was performed with the HTBI primer set and the Qiagen OneStep RT-PCR kit. Most expanded thyroid clonotypes (frequency above 0.001) were also detected in blood, suggesting blood repertoires may reflect thyroid immune responses. Ophthalmopathy was separated from stable hyperthyroidism by a 13 V-J signature model, with about 86% sensitivity and about 81% specificity obtained in cross-validation and 80%/75% obtained in testing. In validation, the model predicted progression to ophthalmopathy with roughly 70% sensitivity and approximately 72% specificity, a median of around 6.6 months before onset. TCR V-J signatures able to tell the groups apart were searched for in a discovery cohort of about a hundred patients, of whom over 40 had Graves' ophthalmopathy and roughly 59 had stable Graves' hyperthyroidism. Prospective prediction of ophthalmopathy was tested in an independent validation cohort consisting of about 20 hyperthyroidism patients and more than 15 patients who later progressed to ophthalmopathy. The roughly 91 discovery patients were randomly split 7:3 into training and test sets. Thyroid tissue and blood T-cell repertoires from roughly 6 Graves' hyperthyroidism patients were also compared in the study. Following sampling, methimazole starting at 30 mg daily was given to hyperthyroidism patients, and high-dose intravenous methylprednisolone was given to ophthalmopathy patients. A second multiplex PCR round built the libraries, followed by size selection and purification. Paired-end sequencing of the libraries was performed with 100 bp reads on an Illumina HiSeq2000. SOAPnuke was used to process the raw data, with reads discarded if the reads contained adapters or uncalled bases, had a mean Phred below 15, or lacked an exact constant-primer or identifier match. COPE v1.2.5 was used to merge high-quality paired reads, and clonotypes were defined as unique nucleotide sequences. MiTCR v1.1 was used to align the clonotypes against IMGT TRBV, TRBD and TRBJ reference segments. Analysis was restricted to V-J combinations with a frequency above 0.0001, which covered roughly 99% of repertoires. A TCS score was defined as the ratio between F50 (clonal expansion) and ExV (chaos), using BLOSUM62-based TCRdist between CDR3 peptides within each V-J. Welch's t-statistics and random forest reduced some 510 V-J features to 13, which were used in a naive Bayes classifier (R e1071). No statistical method was used to fix the sample size in advance, and group allocation was not hidden from the investigators. The paper reports TCR Vbeta CDR3 sequencing of roughly 140 peripheral blood samples: some 41 ophthalmopathy, fewer than 80 hyperthyroidism and 17 progressor patients.

The receptor was isolated from a woman aged 40 to 49 with Graves disease. Donor details come from another sample of the same person, matched by shared clones. The chain is made from TRBV4-1 and TRBJ1-4; the junction holds 12 bases that match TRBD1. Sequences were derived from peripheral blood mononuclear cells (PBMCs), sampled at new diagnosis, from a patient treated with antithyroid drugs. This receptor carries the CDR3 CASSQSPGTGGDEKLFF. At the DNA level, the sequence is TGCGCCAGCAGCCAGTCACCGGGGACAGGGGGCGATGAAAAACTGTTTTTT.